The 12 T cell receptor beta chains listed next were all sequenced from one sample in a study of early T cells in non-severe SARS-CoV-2 infection. One entry per CDR3 protein, called by TCRdb with MiXCR from the 5' RACE reads. Of more than 20,000 distinct CDR3 sequences listed, 4% to 5% are singletons. The specimen was whole blood. Receptors originate from an adult who was a healthcare worker with PCR-confirmed SARS-CoV-2 infection or an uninfected control (not recorded which).

At least ten counts were recorded for this clonotype. This sequence joins TRBV2 and TRBJ1-2, with unresolved D. The CDR3 length is 15 residues. V gave up 8 bases and J gave up 1 base, with 17 bases separating them. CDR1 and CDR2 from the germline V gene are SNHLY and FYNNEI. The CDR3 loop is CASPPGLVDNYGYTF. The CDR3 DNA is TGTGCCAGCCCCCCGGGTCTAGTGGATAACTATGGCTACACCTTC.

This clonotype was seen repeatedly, ten times or more. This chain joins TRBV7-2 and TRBJ2-1, with 9 bases that match TRBD2. With V trimmed by 5 bases and J by 7 bases, 9 bases remained unmatched. The CDR3 is 15 amino acids. Germline CDR1 and CDR2: SGHTA and FQGNSA. The CDR3 DNA sequence: TGTGCCAGCAGCCCTCCGGGACTAGCAGGGAATGAGCAGTTCTTC. Amino acid sequence: CASSPPGLAGNEQFF.

The table lists this clonotype with many counts. This sequence joins TRBV3-1 and TRBJ2-2; 8 nucleotides line up with TRBD2. The germline V gene has CDR1 LGHDT and CDR2 YNNKEL (reference sequence). The V segment lost 1 base and the J segment 5 bases; nucleotides outside the gene matches: 6. The CDR3 has 16 residues. CDR3 sequence reads: CASSQGSGGFTGELFF. The DNA for the CDR3 is TGTGCCAGCAGCCAAGGGAGCGGGGGTTTTACCGGGGAGCTGTTTTTT.

This clonotype has a count of ten or more. The chain combines TRBV11-2 with TRBJ2-7; 8 bases line up with TRBD1. This CDR3 is 15 amino acids long. V shed 4 bases and J 2 bases; nucleotides not matched to a gene: 7. Germline V gene data show CDR1 as SGHAT and CDR2 as FQNNGV. The CDR3 spells CASSSPRTGPYEQYF. The CDR3 nucleotides read TGTGCCAGCAGCTCCCCCCGGACAGGGCCCTACGAGCAGTACTTC.

This rearrangement joins TRBV15 to TRBJ2-3; TRBD1 or TRBD2 may be the D gene (5 bases each). CDR1 and CDR2 (germline): LNHNV, YYDKDF (reference sequence). V was cut by 5 bases and J by 5 bases, with 8 bases left in between. CDR3 length: 12 residues. This CDR3 is CATSRGRDTQYF. The DNA of the CDR3 is TGTGCCACCAGCCGGGGACGAGATACGCAGTATTTT.

This clonotype has a count of ten or more. The chain links TRBV5-1 to TRBJ1-3, with D maybe TRBD1 (5 bases). V lost 1 base and J 1 base, leaving 9 bases between the germline ends. Germline CDR1 SGHRS, CDR2 YFSETQ. The CDR3 has 15 residues. CDR3 coding DNA: TGCGCCAGCAGCTTGATCGGGGGATCTGGAAACACCATATATTTT. It specifies CASSLIGGSGNTIYF.

At least ten counts were recorded for this clonotype. The CDR3 reads CSVVDGISYEQYF. For the CDR3, the DNA is TGCAGCGTTGTTGACGGAATCTCCTACGAGCAGTACTTC. The chain employs TRBV29-1 and TRBJ2-7, with D unclear. CDR1 and CDR2 (germline): SQVTM, ANQGSEA. CDR3 length: 13 residues. Trimming stripped 4 bases from V and 0 bases from J, with 10 bases between.

This clonotype was observed many times. The chain is built from TRBV20-1 and TRBJ2-7; D is ambiguous. CDR3 length equals 13 residues. Germline V gene lookup returns CDR1 DFQATT and CDR2 SNEGSKA (reference sequence). Between the trimmed V and J ends, which lost 6 bases and 4 bases, there was a span of 16 bases. The CDR3 sequence: CSARASRYYEQYF. Written as DNA, the CDR3 is TGCAGTGCCCGGGCCTCGAGGTATTACGAGCAGTACTTC.

In this sample, this clonotype turned up a few times. The V call is TRBV6-2 or TRBV6-3, the J call TRBJ2-1; D perhaps matches TRBD1 (6 bases). The CDR3 length is 15 residues. Germline CDR1 is MNHEY and CDR2 is SVGEGT. V gave up 6 bases and J gave up 5 bases, with 17 bases separating them. This CDR3 is CASSPDRIKDNEQFF. The CDR3 DNA sequence: TGTGCCAGCAGCCCCGACAGGATTAAAGACAATGAGCAGTTCTTC.

This clonotype has more than one count but fewer than ten. This chain connects TRBV18 to TRBJ2-4; perhaps TRBD2 as D (5 bases). There are 15 residues in the CDR3. V was trimmed by 3 bases and J by 8 bases, leaving 17 bases between them. CDR1 KGHSH and CDR2 LQKENI come from the germline V gene. Written as DNA, the CDR3 is TGTGCCAGCTCACCCCCGGGAAGGCCTGGGGACATTCAGTACTTC. Translated, it gives CASSPPGRPGDIQYF.

This clonotype was detected many times. The V gene is TRBV6-6, the J gene TRBJ1-2; D is possibly TRBD1 (6 bases). The CDR3 loop spans 14 amino acids. The germline V gene has CDR1 MNHNY and CDR2 SVGAGI (reference sequence). Trimming stripped 5 bases from V and 4 bases from J, with 14 bases between. The CDR3 DNA follows: TGTGCCAGCAGTGACGGGCAGGGGACCTATGGCTACACCTTC. This codes for CASSDGQGTYGYTF.

This clonotype was found many times. The gene calls are TRBV7-8 and TRBJ2-7, with D possibly being TRBD1 (5 bases). With 0 bases removed from V and 0 bases from J, the gap between germline ends came to 9 bases. Germline values: CDR1 SGHVS, CDR2 FQNEAQ. This CDR3 has 15 amino acids. Here the CDR3 DNA reads TGTGCCAGCAGCTTAGCGGCAGGGCCCTCCTACGAGCAGTACTTC. It is translated as CASSLAAGPSYEQYF.